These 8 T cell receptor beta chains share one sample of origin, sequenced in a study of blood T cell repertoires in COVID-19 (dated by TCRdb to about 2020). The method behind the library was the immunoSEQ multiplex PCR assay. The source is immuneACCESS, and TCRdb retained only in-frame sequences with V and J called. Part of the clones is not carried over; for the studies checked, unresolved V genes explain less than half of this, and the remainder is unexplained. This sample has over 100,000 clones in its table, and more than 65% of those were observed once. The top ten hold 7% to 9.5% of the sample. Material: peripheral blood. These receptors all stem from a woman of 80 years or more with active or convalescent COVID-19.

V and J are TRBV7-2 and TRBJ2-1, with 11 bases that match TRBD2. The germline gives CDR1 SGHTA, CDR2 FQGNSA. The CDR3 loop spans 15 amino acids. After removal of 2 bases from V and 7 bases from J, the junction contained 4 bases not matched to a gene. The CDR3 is CASSLTSGRINEQFF. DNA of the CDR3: TGTGCCAGCAGCTTAACTAGCGGGAGAATAAATGAGCAGTTCTTC. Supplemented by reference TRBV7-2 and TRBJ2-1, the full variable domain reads GAGVSQSPSNKVTEKGKDVELRCDPISGHTALYWYRQSLGQGLEFLIYFQGNSAPDKSGLPSDRFSAERTGGSVSTLTIQRTQQEDSAVYLCASSLTSGRINEQFFGPGTRLTVL.

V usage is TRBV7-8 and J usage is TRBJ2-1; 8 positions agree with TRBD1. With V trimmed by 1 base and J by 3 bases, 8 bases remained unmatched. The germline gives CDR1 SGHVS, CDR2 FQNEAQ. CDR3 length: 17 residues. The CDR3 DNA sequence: TGTGCCAGCAGCTTAGAGGGTAGACAGGGGCACTACAATGAGCAGTTCTTC. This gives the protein CASSLEGRQGHYNEQFF.

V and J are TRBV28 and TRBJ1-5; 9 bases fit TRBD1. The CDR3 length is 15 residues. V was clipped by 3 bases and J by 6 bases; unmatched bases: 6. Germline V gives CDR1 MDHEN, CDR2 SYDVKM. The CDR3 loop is CASSFNRGPVQPQHF. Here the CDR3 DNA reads TGTGCCAGCAGTTTTAACAGGGGGCCGGTTCAGCCCCAGCATTTT.

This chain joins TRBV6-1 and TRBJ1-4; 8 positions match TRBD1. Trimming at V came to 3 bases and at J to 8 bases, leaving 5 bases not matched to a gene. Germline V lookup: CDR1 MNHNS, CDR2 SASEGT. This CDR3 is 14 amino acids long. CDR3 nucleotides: TGTGCCAGCAGTGATCAGGGGGCGAGGGAAAAACTGTTTTTT. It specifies CASSDQGAREKLFF.

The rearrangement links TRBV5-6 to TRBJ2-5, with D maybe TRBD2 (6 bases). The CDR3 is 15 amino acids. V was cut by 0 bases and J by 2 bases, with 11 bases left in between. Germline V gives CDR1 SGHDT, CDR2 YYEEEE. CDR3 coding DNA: TGTGCCAGCAGCTTGGATGTGGGGGGTCAAGAGACCCAGTACTTC. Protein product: CASSLDVGGQETQYF.

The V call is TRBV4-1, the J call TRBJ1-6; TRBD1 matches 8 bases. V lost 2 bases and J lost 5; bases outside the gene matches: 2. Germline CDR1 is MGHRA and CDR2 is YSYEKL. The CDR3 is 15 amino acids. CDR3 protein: CASSQTGQDNSPLHF. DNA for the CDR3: TGCGCCAGCAGCCAAACGGGACAGGATAATTCACCCCTCCACTTT.

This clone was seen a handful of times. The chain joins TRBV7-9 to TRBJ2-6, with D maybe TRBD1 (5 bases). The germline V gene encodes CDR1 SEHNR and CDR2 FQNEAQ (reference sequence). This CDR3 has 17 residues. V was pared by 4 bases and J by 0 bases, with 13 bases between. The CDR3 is CASSSRRQNSGANVLTF. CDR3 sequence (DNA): TGTGCCAGCAGCTCGAGAAGACAGAACTCTGGGGCCAACGTCCTGACTTTC. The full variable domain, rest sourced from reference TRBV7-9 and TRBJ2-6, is DTGVSQNPRHKITKRGQNVTFRCDPISEHNRLYWYRQTLGQGPEFLTYFQNEAQLEKSRLLSDRFSAERPKGSFSTLEIQRTEQGDSAMYLCASSSRRQNSGANVLTFGAGSRLTVL.

The CDR3 coding sequence is TGTGCCAGCTCACCGGGACAGGATAATTCACCCCTCCACTTT. Amino acid sequence: CASSPGQDNSPLHF. The chain employs TRBV18 and TRBJ1-6; TRBD1 matches at 8 bases. V shed 3 bases, J shed 5 bases, and the junction held 0 bases outside the gene matches. The CDR3 has 14 residues. Germline values: CDR1 KGHSH, CDR2 LQKENI.